This TCR beta chain came from a study of shared clonotypes between healthy human individuals. Study-wide results and caveats: A reduction in generation probabilities was seen for non-shared clonotypes relative to those shared by all four donors.

The germline V gene has CDR1 MNHNS and CDR2 SASEGT. This CDR3 has 14 residues. Trimming stripped 8 bases from V and 0 bases from J, with 11 bases between. Donors included only healthy HIV-negative adults lacking recent acute infections or vaccinations. The table came from immunoSEQ multiplex PCR; TCRdb's copy has only in-frame clones and leaves some out. The sample holds millions of clones, 93% seen once. About this clone: Antigen specificity is unknown.

The clonotype originates from a man between 18 and 35 years old in good health. Some clones in this sample may be carry-over from other donors' samples. The rearrangement joins TRBV6-1 to TRBJ1-3, with a weak D call TRBD1 (6 bases). The specimen was naive CD4+ T cells from PBMCs. Stated subset: CD45RA+ positively selected. The CDR3 DNA reads as TGTGCCAGCCGAGTGGACAGCTCTGGAAACACCATATATTTT. Translating it yields CASRVDSSGNTIYF.